The 30 T cell receptor beta chains below were found in one sample sequenced in a study of T cell clonotyping in hematopoietic cell transplantation. Time point specified: recipient sample about 28 days before transplant, after cytoreduction. Profiling relied on immunoSEQ multiplex PCR, and the TCRdb table lists in-frame clones only, not all of them. This sample yields roughly 20,000 clones, of which approximately 87% are seen a single time; 3% to 4.5% belongs to the top ten. This specimen was peripheral blood mononuclear cells, taken before stem cell transplant. The receptors originated from a man younger than 35 with biphenotypic leukemia. Some clones in this sample may be carry-over from other donors' samples.

The chain joins TRBV21-1 to TRBJ1-4; no DNA check was done on the table's D call, TRBD1. TRBV21-1 is deemed a pseudogene. The CDR3 is 20 amino acids. CDR3 bases: TGTGCCAGCAGCAAAGAAGTATCTCGGACAGGGGGCCCCTCTAATGAAAAACTGTTTTTT. It specifies CASSKEVSRTGGPSNEKLFF.

The V call is TRBV7-2, the J call TRBJ2-1; 7 bases fit TRBD2. Germline CDR1 SGHTA, CDR2 FQGNSA. CDR3 size: 15 residues. V gave up 7 bases and J gave up 6 bases; unmatched junction bases: 12. The CDR3 sequence: CASTPGAGEFNEQFF. The CDR3 DNA follows: TGTGCCAGCACCCCGGGTGCGGGAGAGTTCAATGAGCAGTTCTTC. Together with reference TRBV7-2 and TRBJ2-1, the CDR3 gives the full variable domain: GAGVSQSPSNKVTEKGKDVELRCDPISGHTALYWYRQSLGQGLEFLIYFQGNSAPDKSGLPSDRFSAERTGGSVSTLTIQRTQQEDSAVYLCASTPGAGEFNEQFFGPGTRLTVL.

The chain joins TRBV11-2 to TRBJ2-1; TRBD2 matches 13 bases. CDR1 and CDR2 from the germline V gene are SGHAT and FQNNGV. V trimming: 8 bases; J trimming: 8 bases; junction bases outside the gene matches: 9. This CDR3 contains 15 residues. The CDR3 bases are TGTGCCAGCGCTCCAGGACTAGCGGGAGTCCATGAGCAGTTCTTC. Amino acids: CASAPGLAGVHEQFF.

The chain combines TRBV19 with TRBJ2-3, with D uncertain. V lost 11 bases to trimming and J lost 2 bases, with 17 bases between them. This CDR3 is built from 14 residues. Germline CDR1 is LNHDA and CDR2 is SQIVND (reference sequence). The CDR3, as DNA: TGTGCCGGAAAGGAACCGCCCCACACAGATACGCAGTATTTT. Amino acids: CAGKEPPHTDTQYF.

The chain links TRBV11-2 to TRBJ1-2; 10 bases agree with TRBD1. Germline V CDR1 and CDR2: SGHAT, FQNNGV. V lost 3 bases, J lost 7 bases, and 11 bases stayed unmatched. The CDR3 is 16 amino acids. This CDR3 is CASSLGTGEPRTGYTF. The CDR3 region has the DNA TGTGCCAGCAGCTTGGGGACAGGGGAGCCCCGTACTGGCTACACCTTC.

V gene TRBV2 combines with J gene TRBJ1-1; 8 positions match TRBD1. Per germline, CDR1 SNHLY and CDR2 FYNNEI. The CDR3 contains 13 residues. V shed 6 bases and J 4 bases; nucleotides not matched to a gene: 4. The CDR3 region has the DNA TGTGCCAGCAGCCCGACAGGGGCCACTGAAGCTTTCTTT. As protein: CASSPTGATEAFF.

The genes are TRBV7-2 and TRBJ1-1; no clear D. CDR1 and CDR2 from the germline V gene are SGHTA and FQGNSA. The ends were cut back, 8 bases at V and 11 bases at J, with 18 bases in the middle. This CDR3 contains 12 residues. The CDR3 reads CASGELGSRAFF. As DNA, the CDR3 is TGTGCCAGCGGAGAATTAGGGTCGAGGGCTTTCTTT.

The chain couples TRBV6-5 to TRBJ1-1, with a possible D match to TRBD1 (5 bases). CDR1 and CDR2 (germline): MNHEY, SVGAGI. The V end was cut by 5 bases, the J end by 7 bases, with 14 bases between. The CDR3 is made up of 13 amino acids. For the CDR3, the DNA is TGTGCCAGCAGTACCCAGGGCTTAGTTGAAGCTTTCTTT. Its protein product is CASSTQGLVEAFF.

V and J are TRBV9 and TRBJ2-2, with 7 bases fitting TRBD1. This CDR3 comprises 15 residues. Germline V gene data show CDR1 as SGDLS and CDR2 as YYNGEE. The V and J ends lost 5 bases and 3 bases, in that order; junction bases with no gene match: 7. The CDR3 here is CASSYGGQHTGELFF. In nucleotides, the CDR3 is TGTGCCAGCAGTTATGGGGGACAGCACACCGGGGAGCTGTTTTTT.

The chain links TRBV6-4 to TRBJ2-7; TRBD1 or TRBD2 may be the D gene (5 bases each). V dropped 5 bases and J dropped 1 base, with 18 bases sitting between them. Germline V lookup: CDR1 MRHNA, CDR2 SNTAGT. CDR3 size: 16 residues. The CDR3 region is CASSTLPGAESYEQYF. In DNA form, the CDR3 reads TGTGCCAGCAGTACTCTCCCCGGGGCGGAGTCCTACGAGCAGTACTTC.

The chain is built from TRBV19 and TRBJ2-2; D gene uncertain. Trimming removed 3 bases at V and 5 bases at J, with 7 bases between. Germline loops: CDR1 LNHDA, CDR2 SQIVND (reference sequence). The CDR3 contains 13 residues. The CDR3 nucleotides are TGTGCCAGTAGTATCCCACTGACCGGGGAGCTGTTTTTT. Its protein is CASSIPLTGELFF.

As DNA, the CDR3 is TGTGCCAGCAGAACGACCACAGATACGCAGTATTTT. Translated, it gives CASRTTTDTQYF. V and J are TRBV6-5 and TRBJ2-3; D is ambiguous. The germline gives CDR1 MNHEY, CDR2 SVGAGI. V lost 6 bases, J lost 2 bases, and 6 bases lay in between. The CDR3 loop spans 12 amino acids.

The V gene is TRBV29-1, the J gene TRBJ2-1; D is unclear. The length of the CDR3 is 11 residues. Germline CDR1 is SQVTM and CDR2 is ANQGSEA. Trimming took 6 bases from V and 3 from J, leaving 6 bases between them. CDR3 in amino acids: CSVASYNEQFF. CDR3 nucleotide sequence: TGCAGCGTGGCCAGCTACAATGAGCAGTTCTTC.

This sequence joins TRBV5-1 and TRBJ1-1, with D unclear. The CDR3 contains 12 residues. The germline gives CDR1 SGHRS, CDR2 YFSETQ. CDR3 sequence (DNA): TGCGCTACGCGGGCGATGAACACTGAAGCTTTCTTT. Its translation is CATRAMNTEAFF.

This clone was picked up a small number of times. The V and J genes are TRBV5-4 and TRBJ2-7, with D maybe TRBD2 (5 bases). The V and J ends lost 0 bases and 4 bases respectively, with 11 bases between them. The CDR3 covers 14 residues. CDR1 is SGHNT and CDR2 is YYREEE in the germline V gene (reference sequence). For the CDR3, the DNA is TGTGCCAGCAGCTTGGACGGGGAACTGTACGAGCAGTACTTC. The encoded protein is CASSLDGELYEQYF.

V gene TRBV6-5 combines with J gene TRBJ2-7; TRBD1 agrees at 7 bases. Trimming cost V 0 bases and J 1 base; bases outside gene matches: 6. This CDR3 spans 16 amino acids. CDR1 and CDR2 from the germline V gene are MNHEY and SVGAGI. The DNA for the CDR3 is TGTGCCAGCAGTTACTCGTCGGGACAGTTTTCCTACGAGCAGTACTTC. Its protein product is CASSYSSGQFSYEQYF.

The V and J genes are TRBV10-1 and TRBJ1-6, with no clear D. V was pared by 0 bases and J by 7 bases, with 10 bases between. The germline gives CDR1 WNHNN, CDR2 SYGVQD (reference sequence). The length of the CDR3 is 15 residues. CDR3 coding DNA: TGCGCCAGCAGTGAGTCGGTCGCGGGGAATTCACCCCTCCACTTT. Its protein product is CASSESVAGNSPLHF.

V usage is TRBV19 and J usage is TRBJ1-1; TRBD1 agrees at 7 bases. V gave up 5 bases and J gave up 2 bases; unmatched junction bases: 5. Per the germline V gene, CDR1 is LNHDA and CDR2 is SQIVND (reference sequence). CDR3 length equals 14 residues. CDR3 sequence: CASSPGTANTEAFF. Here the CDR3 DNA reads TGTGCCAGTAGTCCCGGGACAGCCAACACTGAAGCTTTCTTT.

The rearrangement uses TRBV13 and TRBJ1-2; D is possibly TRBD1 (5 bases). Germline-derived CDR1 and CDR2 are PRHDT and FYEKMQ (reference sequence). There are 12 residues in the CDR3. Trimming pared 4 bases from V and 3 bases from J, leaving 6 bases between. CDR3: CASSSGHYGYTF. CDR3 DNA sequence: TGTGCCAGCAGCTCGGGACACTATGGCTACACCTTC.

The chain links TRBV6-5 to TRBJ1-3, with D perhaps TRBD1 (5 bases). Trimming removed 4 bases at V and 2 bases at J, with 12 bases between. CDR3 size: 15 residues. Germline values: CDR1 MNHEY, CDR2 SVGAGI. CDR3 DNA: TGTGCCAGCAGTTGGGGGTCGGGGGCTGGAAACACCATATATTTT. Protein: CASSWGSGAGNTIYF.

The chain carries TRBV20-1 and TRBJ1-2; TRBD1 aligns across 7 bases. Trimming removed 7 bases from V and 2 bases from J; junction bases left unmatched: 1. CDR3 length: 11 residues. Germline V lookup: CDR1 DFQATT, CDR2 SNEGSKA (reference sequence). The CDR3: CSVQGNYGYTF. Here the CDR3 DNA reads TGCAGTGTACAGGGGAACTATGGCTACACCTTC.

This chain uses TRBV19 with TRBJ2-1, with 14 bases fitting TRBD2. The CDR3 is 17 residues long. Germline V gene sequence: CDR1 LNHDA, CDR2 SQIVND (reference sequence). The V segment lost 5 bases and the J segment 6 bases; nucleotides outside the gene matches: 9. The CDR3 is CASSADAGLAGANEQFF. The CDR3 DNA is TGTGCCAGTAGTGCAGACGCGGGACTAGCGGGGGCCAATGAGCAGTTCTTC.

V usage is TRBV7-2 and J usage is TRBJ1-2; no firm D call. The CDR3 totals 12 residues. Trimming removed 4 bases from V and 3 bases from J, with 6 bases in between. Germline V gene lookup returns CDR1 SGHTA and CDR2 FQGNSA. For the CDR3, the DNA is TGTGCCAGCAGCTCGGGTTACTATGGCTACACCTTC. Translating gives CASSSGYYGYTF.

V and J are TRBV7-9 and TRBJ1-2; tentative D call: TRBD1 (5 bases). The CDR3 is 14 amino acids. V lost 7 bases and J lost 3, with 15 bases in between. CDR1 and CDR2 (germline): SEHNR, FQNEAQ (reference sequence). Written as DNA, the CDR3 is TGTGCCAGCACCACGGCCGCCAGGGACTATGGCTACACCTTC. It translates to CASTTAARDYGYTF.

V and J are TRBV11-3 and TRBJ2-1; 9 bases match TRBD1. Losses at the gene ends were 5 bases for V and 2 bases for J; bases not matched to a gene: 7. Germline assignment: CDR1 SGHNT and CDR2 YENEEA. This CDR3 region has 16 residues. CDR3 sequence (DNA): TGTGCCAGCAGCACCCACCGGACAGGGGCCTACAATGAGCAGTTCTTC. Protein sequence: CASSTHRTGAYNEQFF.

This chain uses TRBV4-1 with TRBJ2-7; no definite D call. This CDR3 has 14 amino acids. Germline loops: CDR1 MGHRA, CDR2 YSYEKL. With 4 bases removed from V and 6 bases from J, the gap between germline ends came to 16 bases. The CDR3 DNA follows: TGCGCCAGCAGCCTGGGTGGCTATTCCGGCGAGCAGTACTTC. It is translated as CASSLGGYSGEQYF.

The V gene is TRBV19, the J gene TRBJ1-5, with D maybe TRBD1 (6 bases). The germline V gene encodes CDR1 LNHDA and CDR2 SQIVND (reference sequence). Trimming cost V 2 bases and J 3 bases, with 11 bases left between them. This CDR3 comprises 15 residues. The CDR3 here is CASSITGPANQPQHF. CDR3 nucleotide sequence: TGTGCCAGTAGTATAACAGGGCCGGCCAATCAGCCCCAGCATTTT.

The chain links TRBV30 to TRBJ2-7; 11 bases are a match to TRBD2. CDR1 and CDR2 (germline): GTSNPN, SVGIG (reference sequence). This CDR3 region has 15 residues. Trimming removed 6 bases from V and 0 bases from J; junction bases left unmatched: 7. Here the CDR3 DNA reads TGTGCCTGCACGGGACTAGCGGACAGCTCCTACGAGCAGTACTTC. Translation gives CACTGLADSSYEQYF.

The table lists this clone with a few counts. This chain uses TRBV5-4 with TRBJ1-2; TRBD1 might be the D (6 bases). Deletions cut 0 bases from V and 8 bases from J, with 11 bases between. CDR3 length: 13 amino acids. CDR1 and CDR2 (germline): SGHNT, YYREEE (reference sequence). The CDR3 DNA is TGTGCCAGCAGCTTGGGCAGGGGACCGGGCTACACCTTC. Translated, it gives CASSLGRGPGYTF. The variable domain in full, with the rest retrieved from reference TRBV5-4 and TRBJ1-2, is ETGVTQSPTHLIKTRGQQVTLRCSSQSGHNTVSWYQQALGQGPQFIFQYYREEENGRGNFPPRFSGLQFPNYSSELNVNALELDDSALYLCASSLGRGPGYTFGSGTRLTVV.

The CDR3 sequence is CASSHPWRETQYF. In DNA, the CDR3 is TGTGCCAGCAGTCACCCCTGGCGAGAGACCCAGTACTTC. The chain links TRBV7-2 to TRBJ2-5; D is unclear. Germline V CDR1 and CDR2: SGHTA, FQGNSA. The CDR3 has 13 amino acids. Trimming pared 6 bases from V and 4 bases from J, leaving 12 bases between.